This TCR beta chain was obtained from a study of blood T cell repertoires in COVID-19. Study details: The study drew acute and convalescent COVID-19 samples from the United States, Italy and Spain.

This CDR3 has 15 residues. Germline V gives CDR1 SEHNR, CDR2 FQNEAQ (reference sequence). V lost 5 bases and J lost 5, with 15 bases in between. Sequencing was performed with immunoSEQ multiplex PCR; in TCRdb, only in-frame clones are kept and a portion is missing. The sample has tens of thousands of clones; roughly 88% are singletons. The sequence came from a man aged 50 to 59 with acute or convalescent COVID-19. The J gene is TRBJ1-4, the V gene TRBV7-9; D possibly corresponds to TRBD1 (6 bases). The material sequenced was peripheral blood. Here the CDR3 DNA reads TGTGCCAGCAGCCCGGAAGGACAGCCAAATGAAAAACTGTTTTTT. Translating it yields CASSPEGQPNEKLFF.